This T cell receptor (beta chain) was captured in a study of cytomegalovirus exposure and HLA in healthy donors. The PCR ran on 60 Vbeta and 13 Jbeta primers. The table came from immunoSEQ multiplex PCR; TCRdb's copy has only in-frame clones and leaves some out. The table records about 200,000 clones, approximately 83% of them present only once. Study-level points and caveats: Later analysis demonstrated an association between a missense DCLRE1C variant and TCR beta V- and J-gene trimming.

With regard to this clone: Its antigen remains unknown.

This sequence originates from a girl aged 5-17 years in good health and CMV-seronegative. Sequenced sample: PBMCs.

The CDR3: CAWKRTQGAYEQYF. Here the CDR3 DNA reads TGTGCCTGGAAAAGAACACAGGGGGCGTATGAGCAGTACTTC. The rearrangement links TRBV30 to TRBJ2-7; TRBD1 matches 9 bases. The CDR3 is 14 residues long. Germline CDR1 is GTSNPN and CDR2 is SVGIG (reference sequence). V shed 4 bases, J shed 7 bases, and the junction held 11 bases outside the gene matches.